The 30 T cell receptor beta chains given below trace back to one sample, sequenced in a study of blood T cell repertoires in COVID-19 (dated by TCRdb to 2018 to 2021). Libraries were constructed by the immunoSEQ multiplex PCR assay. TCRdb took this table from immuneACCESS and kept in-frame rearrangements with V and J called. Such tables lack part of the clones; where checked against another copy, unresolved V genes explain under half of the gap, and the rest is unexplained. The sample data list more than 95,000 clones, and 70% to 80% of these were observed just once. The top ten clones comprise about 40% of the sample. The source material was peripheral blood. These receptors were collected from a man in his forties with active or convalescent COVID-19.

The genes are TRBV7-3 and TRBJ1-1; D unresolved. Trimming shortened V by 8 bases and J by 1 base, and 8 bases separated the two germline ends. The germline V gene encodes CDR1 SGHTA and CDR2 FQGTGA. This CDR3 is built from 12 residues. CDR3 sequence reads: CASSEGNTEAFF. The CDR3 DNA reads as TGTGCCAGCTCGGAGGGGAACACTGAAGCTTTCTTT. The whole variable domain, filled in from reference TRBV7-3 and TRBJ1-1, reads GAGVSQTPSNKVTEKGKYVELRCDPISGHTALYWYRQSLGQGPEFLIYFQGTGAADDSGLPNDRFFAVRPEGSVSTLKIQRTERGDSAVYLCASSEGNTEAFFGQGTRLTVV.

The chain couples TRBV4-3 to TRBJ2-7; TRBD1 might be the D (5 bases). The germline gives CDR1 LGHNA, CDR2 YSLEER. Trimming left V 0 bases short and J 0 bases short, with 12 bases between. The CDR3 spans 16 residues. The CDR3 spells CASSQDKQAPSYEQYF. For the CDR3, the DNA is TGCGCCAGCAGCCAAGATAAACAGGCTCCCTCCTACGAGCAGTACTTC.

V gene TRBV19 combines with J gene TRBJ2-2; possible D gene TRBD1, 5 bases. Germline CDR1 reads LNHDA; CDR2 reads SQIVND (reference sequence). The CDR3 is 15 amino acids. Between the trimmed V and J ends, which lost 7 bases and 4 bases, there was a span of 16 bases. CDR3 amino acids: CASKDRTQGTGELFF. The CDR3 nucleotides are TGTGCCAGTAAAGATCGGACACAAGGCACCGGGGAGCTGTTTTTT.

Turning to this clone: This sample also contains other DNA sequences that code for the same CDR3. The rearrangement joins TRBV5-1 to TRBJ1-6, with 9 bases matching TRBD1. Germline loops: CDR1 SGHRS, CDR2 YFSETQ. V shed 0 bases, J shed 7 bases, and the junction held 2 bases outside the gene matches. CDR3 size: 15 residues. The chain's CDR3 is CASSLGGQGNSPLHF. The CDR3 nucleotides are TGCGCCAGCAGCTTGGGTGGACAGGGGAATTCACCCCTCCACTTT.

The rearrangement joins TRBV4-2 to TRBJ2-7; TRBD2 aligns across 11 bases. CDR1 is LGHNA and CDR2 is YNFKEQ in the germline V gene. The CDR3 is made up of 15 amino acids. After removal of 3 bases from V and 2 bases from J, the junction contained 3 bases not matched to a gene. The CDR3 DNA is TGTGCCAGCAGCCACGGACTAGCGGGCCCCTACGAGCAGTACTTC. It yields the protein CASSHGLAGPYEQYF.

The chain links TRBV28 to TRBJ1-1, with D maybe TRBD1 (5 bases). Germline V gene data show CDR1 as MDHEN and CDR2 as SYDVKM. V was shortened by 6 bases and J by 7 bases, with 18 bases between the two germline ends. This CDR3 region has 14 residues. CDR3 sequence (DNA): TGTGCCAGCAGCCAACGGGGGTTGAAGCGTGAAGCTTTCTTT. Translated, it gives CASSQRGLKREAFF.

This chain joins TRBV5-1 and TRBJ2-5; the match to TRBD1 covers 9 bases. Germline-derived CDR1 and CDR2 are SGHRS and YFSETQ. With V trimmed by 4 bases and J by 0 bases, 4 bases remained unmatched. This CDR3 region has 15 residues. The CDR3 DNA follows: TGCGCCAGCAGCCCACAGGGGGCCGACCAAGAGACCCAGTACTTC. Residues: CASSPQGADQETQYF.

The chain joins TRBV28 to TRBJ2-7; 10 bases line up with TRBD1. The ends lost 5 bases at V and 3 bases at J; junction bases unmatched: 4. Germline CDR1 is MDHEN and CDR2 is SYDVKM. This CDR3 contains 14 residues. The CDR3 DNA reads TGTGCCAGCAGTGGACAGGGGGTTAACTACGAGCAGTACTTC. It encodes CASSGQGVNYEQYF. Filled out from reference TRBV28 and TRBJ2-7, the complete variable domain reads DVKVTQSSRYLVKRTGEKVFLECVQDMDHENMFWYRQDPGLGLRLIYFSYDVKMKEKGDIPEGYSVSREKKERFSLILESASTNQTSMYLCASSGQGVNYEQYFGPGTRLTVT.

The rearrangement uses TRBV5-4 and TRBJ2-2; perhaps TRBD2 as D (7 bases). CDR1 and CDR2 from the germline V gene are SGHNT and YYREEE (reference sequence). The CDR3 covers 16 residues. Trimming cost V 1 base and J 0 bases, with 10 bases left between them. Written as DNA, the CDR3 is TGTGCCAGCAGCTTGCGGGGGGCGCCGAACACCGGGGAGCTGTTTTTT. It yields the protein CASSLRGAPNTGELFF.

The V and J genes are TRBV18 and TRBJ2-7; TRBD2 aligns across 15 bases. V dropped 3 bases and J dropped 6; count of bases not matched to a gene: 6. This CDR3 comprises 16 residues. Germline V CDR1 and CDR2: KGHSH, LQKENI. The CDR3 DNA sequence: TGTGCCAGCTCACCTCAGGTGGGACTAGCGGGAGGCGAGCAGTACTTC. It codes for CASSPQVGLAGGEQYF.

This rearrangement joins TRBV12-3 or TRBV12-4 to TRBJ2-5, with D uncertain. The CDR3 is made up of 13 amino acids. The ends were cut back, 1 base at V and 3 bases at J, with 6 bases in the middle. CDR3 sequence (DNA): TGTGCCAGCAGTTTAGATCAGAAAGAGACCCAGTACTTC. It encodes CASSLDQKETQYF.

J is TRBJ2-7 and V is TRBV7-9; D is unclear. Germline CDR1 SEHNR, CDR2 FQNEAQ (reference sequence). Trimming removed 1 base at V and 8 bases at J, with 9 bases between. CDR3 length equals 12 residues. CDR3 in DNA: TGTGCCAGCAGCTTAGGAGTGCCCAAGCAGTACTTC. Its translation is CASSLGVPKQYF.

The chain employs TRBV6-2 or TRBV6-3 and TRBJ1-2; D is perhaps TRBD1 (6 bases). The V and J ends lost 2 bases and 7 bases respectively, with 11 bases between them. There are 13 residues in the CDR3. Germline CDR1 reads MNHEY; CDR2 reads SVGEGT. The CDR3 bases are TGTGCCAGCAGTTACCGGACAGTGAGTGGCTACACCTTC. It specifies CASSYRTVSGYTF.

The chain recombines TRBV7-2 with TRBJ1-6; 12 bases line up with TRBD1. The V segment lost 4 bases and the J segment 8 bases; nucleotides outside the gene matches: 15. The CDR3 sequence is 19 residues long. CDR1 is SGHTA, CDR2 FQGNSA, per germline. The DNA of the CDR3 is TGTGCCAGCAGCTATTATAACCGGGACAGGGGGCTCGTGGATTCACCCCTCCACTTT. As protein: CASSYYNRDRGLVDSPLHF.

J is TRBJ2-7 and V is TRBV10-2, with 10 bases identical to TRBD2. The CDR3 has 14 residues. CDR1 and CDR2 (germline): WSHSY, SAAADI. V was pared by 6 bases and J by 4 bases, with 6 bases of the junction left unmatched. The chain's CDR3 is CASRTSGMGYEQYF. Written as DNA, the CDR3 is TGCGCCAGCAGAACTAGCGGGATGGGATACGAGCAGTACTTC.

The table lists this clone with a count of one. In DNA form, the CDR3 reads TGTGCCAGCCCGACTAGCGGGAGTGGCACCGGGGAGCTGTTTTTT. Translation: CASPTSGSGTGELFF. J is TRBJ2-2 and V is TRBV6-5; 12 nucleotides line up with TRBD2. CDR1 and CDR2 from the germline V gene are MNHEY and SVGAGI. This CDR3 region has 15 residues. V lost 8 bases and J lost 4; bases outside the gene matches: 5.

The CDR3 DNA is TGTGCCAGCAGTTACGGCCCATCGAACACTGAAGCTTTCTTT. Amino acid sequence: CASSYGPSNTEAFF. V gene TRBV6-2 or TRBV6-3 combines with J gene TRBJ1-1; D unclear. CDR1 is MNHEY and CDR2 is SVGEGT in the germline V gene. V dropped 2 bases and J dropped 1 base, with 8 bases sitting between them. This CDR3 is 14 amino acids long.

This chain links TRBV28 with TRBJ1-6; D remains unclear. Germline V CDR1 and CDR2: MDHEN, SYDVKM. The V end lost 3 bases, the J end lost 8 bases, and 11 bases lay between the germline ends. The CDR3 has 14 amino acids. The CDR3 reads CASSFGVIDSPLHF. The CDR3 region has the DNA TGTGCCAGCAGTTTCGGGGTTATAGATTCACCCCTCCACTTT.

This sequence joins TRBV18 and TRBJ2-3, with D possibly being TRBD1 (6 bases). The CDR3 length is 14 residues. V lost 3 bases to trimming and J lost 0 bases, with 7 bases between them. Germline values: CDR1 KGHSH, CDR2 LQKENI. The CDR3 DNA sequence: TGTGCCAGCTCACCGCAGGGGAGCACAGATACGCAGTATTTT. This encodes CASSPQGSTDTQYF.

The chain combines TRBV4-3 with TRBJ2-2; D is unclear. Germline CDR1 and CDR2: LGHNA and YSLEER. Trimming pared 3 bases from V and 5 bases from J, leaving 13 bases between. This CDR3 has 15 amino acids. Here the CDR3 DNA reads TGCGCCAGCAGCCAGCAGTGGCGCGGAACCGGGGAGCTGTTTTTT. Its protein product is CASSQQWRGTGELFF.

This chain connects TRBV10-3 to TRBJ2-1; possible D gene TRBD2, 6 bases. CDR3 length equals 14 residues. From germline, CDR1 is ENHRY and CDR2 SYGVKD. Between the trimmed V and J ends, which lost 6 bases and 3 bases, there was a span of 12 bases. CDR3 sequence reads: CAIRYSGVYNEQFF. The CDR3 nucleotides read TGTGCCATCAGATATAGCGGCGTCTACAATGAGCAGTTCTTC.

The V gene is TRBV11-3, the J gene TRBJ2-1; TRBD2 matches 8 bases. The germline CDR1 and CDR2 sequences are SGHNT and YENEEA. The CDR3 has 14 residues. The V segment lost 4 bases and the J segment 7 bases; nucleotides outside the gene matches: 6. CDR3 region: CASSWSPSGNEQFF. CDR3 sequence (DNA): TGTGCCAGCAGCTGGTCCCCTAGCGGGAATGAGCAGTTCTTC.

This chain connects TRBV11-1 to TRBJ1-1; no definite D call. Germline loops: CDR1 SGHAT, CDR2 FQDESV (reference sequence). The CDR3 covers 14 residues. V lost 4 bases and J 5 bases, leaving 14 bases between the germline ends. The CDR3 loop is CASSWSTPSTEAFF. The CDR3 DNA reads TGTGCCAGCAGCTGGTCTACCCCGAGTACTGAAGCTTTCTTT.

This CDR3 reads CSVEDLDREGGYTF. CDR3 bases: TGCAGCGTTGAAGATCTGGACAGGGAAGGTGGCTACACCTTC. This chain uses TRBV29-1 with TRBJ1-2; TRBD1 matches at 8 bases. Trimming at V came to 0 bases and at J to 7 bases, leaving 7 bases not matched to a gene. The CDR3 is 14 residues long. Germline V gene lookup returns CDR1 SQVTM and CDR2 ANQGSEA.

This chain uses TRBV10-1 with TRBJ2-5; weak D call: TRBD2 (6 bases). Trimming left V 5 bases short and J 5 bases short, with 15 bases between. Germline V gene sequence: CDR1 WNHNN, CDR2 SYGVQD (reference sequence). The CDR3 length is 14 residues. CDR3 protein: CASSPGRGKETQYF. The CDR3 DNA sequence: TGCGCCAGCAGTCCGGGACGGGGGAAGGAGACCCAGTACTTC.

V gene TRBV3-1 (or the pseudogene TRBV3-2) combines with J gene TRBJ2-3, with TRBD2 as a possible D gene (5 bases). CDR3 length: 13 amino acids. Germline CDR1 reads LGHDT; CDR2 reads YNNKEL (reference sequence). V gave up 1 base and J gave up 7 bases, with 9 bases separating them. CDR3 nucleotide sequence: TGTGCCAGCAGCCAAGGGGAGCCAAATACGCAGTATTTT. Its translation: CASSQGEPNTQYF.

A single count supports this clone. The CDR3 region is CASSLPGLAGGLASGTDTQYF. DNA of the CDR3: TGTGCCAGCAGCCTACCGGGACTAGCGGGGGGCCTCGCTTCGGGCACAGATACGCAGTATTTT. The chain has TRBV3-1 (or the pseudogene TRBV3-2) and TRBJ2-3; TRBD2 matches 15 bases. V lost 4 bases, J lost 1 base, and 15 bases stayed unmatched. Per the germline V gene, CDR1 is LGHDT and CDR2 is YNNKEL (reference sequence). The CDR3 runs 21 residues.

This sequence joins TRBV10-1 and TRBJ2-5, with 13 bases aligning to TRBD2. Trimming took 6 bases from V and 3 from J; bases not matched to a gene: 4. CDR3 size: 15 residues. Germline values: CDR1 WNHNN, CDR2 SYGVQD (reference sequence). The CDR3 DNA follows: TGCGCCAGCAGCCCGGGACTAGCGGGAAAAGAGACCCAGTACTTC. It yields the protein CASSPGLAGKETQYF.

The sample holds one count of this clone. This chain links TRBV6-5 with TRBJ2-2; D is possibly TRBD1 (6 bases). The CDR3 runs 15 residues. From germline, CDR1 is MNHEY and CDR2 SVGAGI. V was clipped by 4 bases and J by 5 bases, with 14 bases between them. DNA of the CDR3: TGTGCCAGCAGTTTCCGACAGGATGGAACCGGGGAGCTGTTTTTT. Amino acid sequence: CASSFRQDGTGELFF.

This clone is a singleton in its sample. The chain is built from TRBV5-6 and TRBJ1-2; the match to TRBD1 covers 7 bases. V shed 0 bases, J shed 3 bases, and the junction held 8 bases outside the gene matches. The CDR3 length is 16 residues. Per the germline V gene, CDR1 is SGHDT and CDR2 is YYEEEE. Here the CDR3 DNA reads TGTGCCAGCAGCTTGGAGTCAGGGGGGAGATACTATGGCTACACCTTC. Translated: CASSLESGGRYYGYTF. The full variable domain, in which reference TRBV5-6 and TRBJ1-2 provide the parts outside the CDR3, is DAGVTQSPTHLIKTRGQQVTLRCSPKSGHDTVSWYQQALGQGPQFIFQYYEEEERQRGNFPDRFSGHQFPNYSSELNVNALLLGDSALYLCASSLESGGRYYGYTFGSGTRLTVV.